A single sample gave rise to the 5 T cell receptor beta chains below, sequenced in a study of blood T cells in healthy people across ages. Sample-barcoded 5' priming and a J-beta primer mix drove a second PCR of 7 to 11 cycles. TCRdb ran MiXCR on the 5' RACE reads and lists one entry per CDR3 protein. The table records more than 1.4 million distinct CDR3 sequences, around 42% of them present only once. Input material: blood. The origin of the receptors is a woman younger than 30 in good health.

This chain connects TRBV29-1 to TRBJ2-7, with D possibly TRBD2 on 6 matching bases. Trimming removed 6 bases at V and 2 bases at J, with 17 bases between. Germline V gives CDR1 SQVTM, CDR2 ANQGSEA. The CDR3 covers 14 residues. The CDR3 sequence is CSVSGTVYPYEQYF. As DNA, the CDR3 is TGCAGCGTGTCCGGGACTGTATACCCCTACGAGCAGTACTTC.

This clonotype was detected many times. The chain recombines TRBV6-6 with TRBJ2-5, with TRBD2 matching over 9 bases. J was trimmed by 3 bases and V by 0 bases; bases with no gene match: 5. There are 16 residues in the CDR3. CDR1 is MNHNY, CDR2 SVGAGI, per germline (reference sequence). Here the CDR3 reads CASSYSPSGVEETQYF. Written as DNA, the CDR3 is TGTGCCAGCAGTTACTCACCTAGCGGGGTTGAAGAGACCCAGTACTTC.

The rearrangement uses TRBV7-2 and TRBJ2-7, with TRBD2 matching over 7 bases. This CDR3 is built from 13 residues. Germline values: CDR1 SGHTA, CDR2 FQGNSA. Losses at the gene ends were 6 bases for V and 4 bases for J; bases not matched to a gene: 6. For the CDR3, the DNA is TGTGCCAGCAGGATAGCGGGCATTTACGAGCAGTACTTC. Protein product: CASRIAGIYEQYF.

This chain connects TRBV20-1 to TRBJ2-1, with a tentative D call TRBD2 (5 bases). The germline V gene has CDR1 DFQATT and CDR2 SNEGSKA (reference sequence). This CDR3 has 13 residues. V gave up 0 bases and J gave up 8 bases, with 11 bases separating them. The CDR3 sequence is CSARDPTADEQFF. CDR3 nucleotide sequence: TGCAGTGCTAGAGACCCCACAGCGGATGAGCAGTTCTTC.

This clonotype has a handful of counts. J is TRBJ2-3 and V is TRBV3-1, with TRBD2 matching 9 bases. The CDR3 is 18 amino acids. V lost 1 base and J lost 2; bases outside the gene matches: 10. Per germline, CDR1 LGHDT and CDR2 YNNKEL (reference sequence). The CDR3, as DNA: TGTGCCAGCAGCCAAGGTGGGACTAGCCTAAACCCCACAGATACGCAGTATTTT. Its translation is CASSQGGTSLNPTDTQYF.